Each of the 2 T cell receptor beta chains below was sequenced from the same sample in a study of cytomegalovirus exposure and HLA in healthy donors. PCR was performed using 60 Vbeta and 13 Jbeta primers. Profiling relied on immunoSEQ multiplex PCR, and the TCRdb table lists in-frame clones only, not all of them. The sample includes 85,000 to 100,000 clones, around 77% of them seen just once. The sample taken for sequencing was PBMCs. The receptors derive from a man aged 40-55 years in good health and CMV-seronegative.

The V call is TRBV7-2, the J call TRBJ1-4, with 7 bases aligning to TRBD1. J lost 3 bases, V lost 5 bases, and 6 bases had no gene match. The CDR3 length is 15 residues. Germline CDR1 is SGHTA and CDR2 is FQGNSA. CDR3 protein: CASSPGTDPNEKLFF. The CDR3 DNA sequence: TGTGCCAGCAGCCCGGGGACAGACCCTAATGAAAAACTGTTTTTT.

Notes on this clone: Other DNA sequences in this specimen translate into the identical CDR3. The chain couples TRBV5-1 to TRBJ2-7; 12 nucleotides line up with TRBD2. The CDR3 extends over 15 amino acids. Germline CDR1 is SGHRS and CDR2 is YFSETQ. Germline trimming cut 4 bases from V and 2 bases from J; bases unmatched to any gene: 4. DNA of the CDR3: TGCGCCAGCAGCCCTCGACTAGCGGGGGCCTACGAGCAGTACTTC. This sequence encodes CASSPRLAGAYEQYF.